This TCR beta chain emerged from a study of blood T cell repertoires in COVID-19. Looking at the study overall: Acute and convalescent COVID-19 samples came from the United States, Italy and Spain.

The ends were cut back, 2 bases at V and 6 bases at J, with 5 bases in the middle. The germline V gene encodes CDR1 MNHEY and CDR2 SVGEGT. This CDR3 contains 11 residues. Individuals aged about 18 to 100 years were recruited from 24 US areas. Participant reports of clinical history set cohort assignment. In the original analysis: Estimates of nucleated cell counts were drawn from the amplification of reference gene primers. The assay was immunoSEQ multiplex PCR, and TCRdb's table has in-frame clones only and misses some. V, J and clone size derive from that table, while D and trimming were established from the DNA sequence. There are 150,000 to 200,000 clones in the sample; 89% occur only once, and 0.77% lies in the top ten.

The TCR originated in a woman between 18 and 29 years old who had recovered from COVID-19. The chain uses TRBV6-2 or TRBV6-3 and TRBJ2-7; unclear D gene. Sequencing was done on a sample of PBMCs or T cells enriched from blood (not recorded which). The CDR3 DNA is TGTGCCAGCAGTTACCCCTCCGAGCAGTACTTC. This encodes CASSYPSEQYF.